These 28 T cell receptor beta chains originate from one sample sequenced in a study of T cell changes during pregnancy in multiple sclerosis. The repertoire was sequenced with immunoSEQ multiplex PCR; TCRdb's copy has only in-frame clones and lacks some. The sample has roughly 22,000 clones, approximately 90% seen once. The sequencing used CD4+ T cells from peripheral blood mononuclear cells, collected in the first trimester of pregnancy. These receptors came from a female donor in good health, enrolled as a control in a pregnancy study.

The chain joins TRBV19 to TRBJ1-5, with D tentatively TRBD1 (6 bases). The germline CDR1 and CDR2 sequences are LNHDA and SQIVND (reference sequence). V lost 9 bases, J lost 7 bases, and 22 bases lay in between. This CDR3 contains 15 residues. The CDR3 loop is CASNPAPGAGQPQHF. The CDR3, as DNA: TGTGCCAGCAACCCCGCCCCAGGGGCAGGGCAGCCCCAGCATTTT.

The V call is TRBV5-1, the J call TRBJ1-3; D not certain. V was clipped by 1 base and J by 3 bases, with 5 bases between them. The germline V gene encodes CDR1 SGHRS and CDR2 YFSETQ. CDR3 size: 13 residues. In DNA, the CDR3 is TGCGCCAGCAGCTTGTCAGATGGAAACACCATATATTTT. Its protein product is CASSLSDGNTIYF.

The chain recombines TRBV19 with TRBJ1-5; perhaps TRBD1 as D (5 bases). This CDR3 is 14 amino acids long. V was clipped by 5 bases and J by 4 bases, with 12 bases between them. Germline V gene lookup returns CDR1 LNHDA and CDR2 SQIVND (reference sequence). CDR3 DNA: TGTGCCAGTAGTCCCGGGGGTTGGAATCAGCCCCAGCATTTT. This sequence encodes CASSPGGWNQPQHF.

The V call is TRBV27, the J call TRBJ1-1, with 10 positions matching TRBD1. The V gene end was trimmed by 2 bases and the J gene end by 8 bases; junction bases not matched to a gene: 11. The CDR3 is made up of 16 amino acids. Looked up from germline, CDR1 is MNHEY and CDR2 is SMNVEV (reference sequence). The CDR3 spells CASSLPPGTGAPEAFF. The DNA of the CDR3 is TGTGCCAGCAGTTTACCTCCCGGGACAGGGGCCCCCGAAGCTTTCTTT.

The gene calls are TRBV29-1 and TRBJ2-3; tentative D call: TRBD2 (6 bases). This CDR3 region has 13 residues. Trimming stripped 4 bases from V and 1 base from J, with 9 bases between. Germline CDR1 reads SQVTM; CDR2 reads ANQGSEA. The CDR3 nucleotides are TGCAGCGTTGGGACGGGGGGCACAGATACGCAGTATTTT. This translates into CSVGTGGTDTQYF.

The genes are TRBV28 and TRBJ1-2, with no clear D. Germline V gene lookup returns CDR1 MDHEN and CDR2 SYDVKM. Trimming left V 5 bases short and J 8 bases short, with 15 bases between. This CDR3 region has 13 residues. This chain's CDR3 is CASSPSGWYGYTF. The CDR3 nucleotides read TGTGCCAGCAGTCCATCAGGATGGTACGGCTACACCTTC.

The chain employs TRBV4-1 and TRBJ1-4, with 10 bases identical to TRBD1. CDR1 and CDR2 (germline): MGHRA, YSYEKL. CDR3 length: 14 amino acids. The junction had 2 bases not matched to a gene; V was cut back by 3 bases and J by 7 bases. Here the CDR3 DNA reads TGCGCCAGCAGCCACCGGGACAGGGGTGAAAAACTGTTTTTT. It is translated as CASSHRDRGEKLFF.

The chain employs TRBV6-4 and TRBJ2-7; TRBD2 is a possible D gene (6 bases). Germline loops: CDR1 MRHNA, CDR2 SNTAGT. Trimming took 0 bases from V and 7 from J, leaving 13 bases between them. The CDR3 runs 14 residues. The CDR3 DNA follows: TGTGCCAGCAGTGACTCTGGCGGGACTGGGGAGCAGTACTTC. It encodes CASSDSGGTGEQYF.

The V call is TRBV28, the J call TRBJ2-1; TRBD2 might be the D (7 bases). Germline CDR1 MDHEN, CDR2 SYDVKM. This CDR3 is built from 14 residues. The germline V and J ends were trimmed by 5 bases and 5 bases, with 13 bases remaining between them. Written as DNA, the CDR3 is TGTGCCAGCAGTGGCGGGGGCCCCGACAATGAGCAGTTCTTC. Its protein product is CASSGGGPDNEQFF. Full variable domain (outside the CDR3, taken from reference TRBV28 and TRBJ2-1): DVKVTQSSRYLVKRTGEKVFLECVQDMDHENMFWYRQDPGLGLRLIYFSYDVKMKEKGDIPEGYSVSREKKERFSLILESASTNQTSMYLCASSGGGPDNEQFFGPGTRLTVL.

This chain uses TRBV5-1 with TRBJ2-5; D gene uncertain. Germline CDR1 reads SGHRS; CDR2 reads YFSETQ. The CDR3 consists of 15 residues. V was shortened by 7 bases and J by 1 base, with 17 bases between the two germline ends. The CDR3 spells CASSSTLSTQETQYF. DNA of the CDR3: TGCGCCAGCTCGAGCACGTTGTCCACCCAAGAGACCCAGTACTTC.

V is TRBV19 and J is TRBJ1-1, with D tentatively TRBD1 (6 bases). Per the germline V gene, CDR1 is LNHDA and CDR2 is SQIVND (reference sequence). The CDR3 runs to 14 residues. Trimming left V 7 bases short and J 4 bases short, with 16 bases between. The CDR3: CASNGGGRVTEAFF. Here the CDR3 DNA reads TGTGCCAGTAACGGAGGGGGGAGGGTCACTGAAGCTTTCTTT. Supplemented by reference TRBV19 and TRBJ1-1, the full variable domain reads DGGITQSPKYLFRKEGQNVTLSCEQNLNHDAMYWYRQDPGQGLRLIYYSQIVNDFQKGDIAEGYSVSREKKESFPLTVTSAQKNPTAFYLCASNGGGRVTEAFFGQGTRLTVV.

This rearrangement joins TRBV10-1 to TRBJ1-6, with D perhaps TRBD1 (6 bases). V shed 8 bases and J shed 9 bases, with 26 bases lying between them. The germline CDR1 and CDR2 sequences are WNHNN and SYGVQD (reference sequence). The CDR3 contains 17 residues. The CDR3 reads CASFFPGTLYESSPLHF. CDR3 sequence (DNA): TGCGCCAGCTTTTTCCCCGGGACACTCTACGAGAGTTCACCCCTCCACTTT.

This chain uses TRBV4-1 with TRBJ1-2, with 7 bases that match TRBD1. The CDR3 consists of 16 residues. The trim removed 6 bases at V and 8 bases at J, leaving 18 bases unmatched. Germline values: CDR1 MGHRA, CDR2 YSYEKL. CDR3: CASRKRAGGEARGYTF. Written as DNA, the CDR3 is TGCGCCAGCAGGAAGCGGGCAGGGGGAGAGGCAAGAGGCTACACCTTC.

The DNA of the CDR3 is TGTGCCAGCAGTCCACCACAGGGGGCACTCTATGGCTACACCTTC. It yields the protein CASSPPQGALYGYTF. The chain employs TRBV28 and TRBJ1-2; 9 bases are shared with TRBD1. With V trimmed by 5 bases and J by 4 bases, 8 bases remained unmatched. The germline V gene encodes CDR1 MDHEN and CDR2 SYDVKM. CDR3 size: 15 residues.

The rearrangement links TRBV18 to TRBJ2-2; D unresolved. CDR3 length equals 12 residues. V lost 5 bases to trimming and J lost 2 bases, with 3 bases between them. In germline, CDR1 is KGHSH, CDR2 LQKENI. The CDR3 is CASSTNTGELFF. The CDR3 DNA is TGTGCCAGCTCAACTAACACCGGGGAGCTGTTTTTT.

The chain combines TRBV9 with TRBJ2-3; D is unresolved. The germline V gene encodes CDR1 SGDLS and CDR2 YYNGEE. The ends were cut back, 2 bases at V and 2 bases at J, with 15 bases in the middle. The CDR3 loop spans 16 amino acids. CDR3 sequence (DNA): TGTGCCAGCAGCGTGAGGCCAGAGGCCCCCACAGATACGCAGTATTTT. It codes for CASSVRPEAPTDTQYF.

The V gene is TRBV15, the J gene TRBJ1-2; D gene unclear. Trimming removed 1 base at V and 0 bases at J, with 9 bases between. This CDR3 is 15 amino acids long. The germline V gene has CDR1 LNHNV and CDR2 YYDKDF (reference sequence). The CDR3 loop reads CATSRGREANYGYTF. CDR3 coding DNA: TGTGCCACCAGCAGAGGACGGGAAGCTAACTATGGCTACACCTTC.

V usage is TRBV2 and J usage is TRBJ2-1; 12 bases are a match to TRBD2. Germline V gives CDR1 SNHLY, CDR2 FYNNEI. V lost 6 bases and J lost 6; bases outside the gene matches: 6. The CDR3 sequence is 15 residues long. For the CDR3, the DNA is TGTGCCAGCAGCCTGGGACTAGCGGGTAGCAATGAGCAGTTCTTC. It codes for CASSLGLAGSNEQFF.

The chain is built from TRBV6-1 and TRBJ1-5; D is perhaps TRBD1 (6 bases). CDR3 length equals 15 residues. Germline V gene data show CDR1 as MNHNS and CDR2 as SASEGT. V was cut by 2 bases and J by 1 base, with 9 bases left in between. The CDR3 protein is CASSEWQGSNQPQHF. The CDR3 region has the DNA TGTGCCAGCAGTGAATGGCAGGGGAGCAATCAGCCCCAGCATTTT.

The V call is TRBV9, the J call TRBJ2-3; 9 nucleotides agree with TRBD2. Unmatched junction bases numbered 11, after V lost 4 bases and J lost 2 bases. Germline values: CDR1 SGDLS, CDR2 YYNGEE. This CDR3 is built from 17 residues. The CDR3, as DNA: TGTGCCAGCAGCCCTTATTTAGCGGGGGCCGCCACAGATACGCAGTATTTT. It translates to CASSPYLAGAATDTQYF.

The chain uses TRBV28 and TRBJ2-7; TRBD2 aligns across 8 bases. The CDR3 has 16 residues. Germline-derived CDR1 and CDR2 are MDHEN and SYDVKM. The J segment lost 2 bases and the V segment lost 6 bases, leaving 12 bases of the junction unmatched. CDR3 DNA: TGTGCCAGCAGGCTAACCAGCGGGAGTAACCCCTACGAGCAGTACTTC. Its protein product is CASRLTSGSNPYEQYF.

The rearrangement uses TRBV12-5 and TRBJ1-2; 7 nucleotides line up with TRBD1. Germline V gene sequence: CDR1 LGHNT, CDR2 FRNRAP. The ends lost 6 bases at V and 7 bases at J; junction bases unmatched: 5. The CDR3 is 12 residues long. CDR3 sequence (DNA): TGTGCTAGTGGGACAGGGTCTTTTGGCTACACCTTC. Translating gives CASGTGSFGYTF. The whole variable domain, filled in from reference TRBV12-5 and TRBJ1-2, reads DARVTQTPRHKVTEMGQEVTMRCQPILGHNTVFWYRQTMMQGLELLAYFRNRAPLDDSGMPKDRFSAEMPDATLATLKIQPSEPRDSAVYFCASGTGSFGYTFGSGTRLTVV.

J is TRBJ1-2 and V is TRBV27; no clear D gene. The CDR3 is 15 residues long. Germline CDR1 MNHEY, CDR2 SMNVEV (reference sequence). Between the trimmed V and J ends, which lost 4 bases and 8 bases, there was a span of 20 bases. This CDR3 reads CASSSREPHYGGYTF. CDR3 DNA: TGTGCCAGCAGTTCGCGGGAGCCGCACTATGGAGGCTACACCTTC.

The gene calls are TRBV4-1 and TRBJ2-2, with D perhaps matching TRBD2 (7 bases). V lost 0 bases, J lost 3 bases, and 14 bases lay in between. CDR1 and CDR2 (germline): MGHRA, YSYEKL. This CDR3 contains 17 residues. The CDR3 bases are TGCGCCAGCAGCCAAGATCCGGGGGGCGGACACACCGGGGAGCTGTTTTTT. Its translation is CASSQDPGGGHTGELFF.

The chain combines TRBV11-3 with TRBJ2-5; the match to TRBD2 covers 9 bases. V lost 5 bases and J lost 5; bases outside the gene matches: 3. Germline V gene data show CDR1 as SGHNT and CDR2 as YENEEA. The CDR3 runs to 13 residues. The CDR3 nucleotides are TGTGCCAGCAGCCGTACTAGCGGGGAGACCCAGTACTTC. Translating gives CASSRTSGETQYF.

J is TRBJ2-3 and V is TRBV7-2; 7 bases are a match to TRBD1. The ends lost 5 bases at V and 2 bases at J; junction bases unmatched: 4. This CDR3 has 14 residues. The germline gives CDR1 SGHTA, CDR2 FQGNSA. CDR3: CASSTDRVTDTQYF. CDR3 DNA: TGTGCCAGCAGCACAGACAGGGTCACAGATACGCAGTATTTT.

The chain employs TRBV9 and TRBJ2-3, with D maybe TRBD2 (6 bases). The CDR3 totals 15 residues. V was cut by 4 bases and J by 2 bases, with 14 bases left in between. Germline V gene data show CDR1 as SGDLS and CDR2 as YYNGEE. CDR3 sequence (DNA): TGTGCCAGCAGCCGGGACTGGCAGAACACAGATACGCAGTATTTT. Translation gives CASSRDWQNTDTQYF.

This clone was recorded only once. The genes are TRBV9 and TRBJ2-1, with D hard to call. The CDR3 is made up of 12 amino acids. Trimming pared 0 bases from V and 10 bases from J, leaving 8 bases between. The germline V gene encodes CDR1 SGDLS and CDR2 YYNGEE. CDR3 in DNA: TGTGCCAGCAGCGTAGCTACGAGCGAGCAGTTCTTC. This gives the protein CASSVATSEQFF.